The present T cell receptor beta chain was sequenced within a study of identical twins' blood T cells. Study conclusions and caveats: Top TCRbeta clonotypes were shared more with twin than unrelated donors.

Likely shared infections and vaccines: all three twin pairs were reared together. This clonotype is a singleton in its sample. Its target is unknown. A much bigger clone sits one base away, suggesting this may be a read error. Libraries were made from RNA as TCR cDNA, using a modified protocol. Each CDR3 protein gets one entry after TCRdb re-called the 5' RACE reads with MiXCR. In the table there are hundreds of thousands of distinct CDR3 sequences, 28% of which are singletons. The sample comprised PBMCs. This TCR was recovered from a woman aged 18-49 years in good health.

As DNA, the CDR3 is TGCAGTGCTCGAGAAGGGGGGACGGATGAAAAACTGTTTTTT. It specifies CSAREGGTDEKLFF. The V call is TRBV20-1, the J call TRBJ1-4; possible D gene TRBD1, 6 bases. The germline gives CDR1 DFQATT, CDR2 SNEGSKA (reference sequence). The CDR3 covers 14 residues.